This T cell receptor (beta chain) is drawn from a study of blood T cells in healthy people across ages. Study-wide results and caveats: TCR beta diversity tracked closely with naive T cell percentage.

This clonotype was found a few times. What it binds is not known. A second PCR of 7 to 11 cycles used a sample-barcoded 5' primer and a J-beta primer mix. TCRdb used MiXCR to reprocess the 5' RACE reads, holding one entry per CDR3 protein. The sample lists roughly 800,000 distinct CDR3 sequences; about 36% were seen once. This TCR was sampled from a man younger than 30 in good health. Sequencing input: blood.

The CDR3 reads CASRESGLYEQYF. The CDR3 DNA is TGTGCCAGCAGAGAATCGGGTCTCTACGAGCAGTACTTC. The rearrangement joins TRBV6-1 to TRBJ2-7; D unresolved. The CDR3 spans 13 residues. The germline V gene encodes CDR1 MNHNS and CDR2 SASEGT. The V end lost 6 bases, the J end lost 3 bases, and 12 bases lay between the germline ends.